What follows is one T cell receptor (beta chain) and its context. Authors' processing steps: Amplifying reference gene primers gave estimates of nucleated cell counts. Profiling relied on immunoSEQ multiplex PCR, and the TCRdb table lists in-frame clones only, not all of them. Clone size and the V and J calls come from that table; the DNA yielded D and trimming. The sample consists of 140,000 to 150,000 clones, 84% of them appearing once. The data belong to a study of blood T cell repertoires in COVID-19. Across the whole study: Samples came from the United States, Italy and Spain, spanning acute and convalescent COVID-19. Sources were T cells, B-cell-depleted T cells, or PBMCs; the material itself was cDNA or gDNA.

V was trimmed by 10 bases and J by 0 bases, leaving 10 bases between them. The V gene's germline CDR1 is MNHEY and CDR2 SMNVEV (reference sequence). There are 14 residues in the CDR3. The sequence came from a man aged 55 to 70 with active or convalescent COVID-19. The V call is TRBV27, the J call TRBJ1-6; no reliable D call. Sequenced material: peripheral blood. CDR3: CAIAISSYNSPLHF. Here the CDR3 DNA reads TGTGCCATCGCTATTAGCTCCTATAATTCACCCCTCCACTTT.